The rows below give T cell receptor beta chains drawn from one sample of a study of blood T cells in healthy people across ages. TCRdb fed the 5' RACE reads into MiXCR, producing one record per CDR3 protein. The table has 1.8 million or so distinct CDR3 sequences, more than 35% seen once. Sequencing was performed on blood. Receptors originate from a human donor in good health. CDR3s include the opening cysteine and the closing phenylalanine or tryptophan. D genes are given only for firm matches. Clone sizes are given selectively: once, few, many, or a class where the clone is expanded.

NA	TRBV7-9	TRBJ2-2	NA	16	TGTGCCAGCAGCTTAGGCCGGCCCACGAACACCGGGGAGCTGTTTTTT	CASSLGRPTNTGELFF
few	TRBV20-1	TRBJ2-5	NA	12	TGCAGTGCTAGTAGTAGGCAAGAGACCCAGTACTTC	CSASSRQETQYF
few	TRBV12-3/TRBV12-4	TRBJ2-1	NA	16	TGTGCCAGCATAGGTCTCGGGGGCTTCTCCTACAATGAGCAGTTCTTC	CASIGLGGFSYNEQFF
NA	TRBV5-5	TRBJ2-7	TRBD1	15	TGTGCCAGCAGCATGACGGGACAGGGGGCCTACGAGCAGTACTTC	CASSMTGQGAYEQYF
few	TRBV20-1	TRBJ1-2	TRBD1	17	TGCAGTGCTAGTGAGACAGGGGGCGTACCGGAGACCTATGGCTACACCTTC	CSASETGGVPETYGYTF
NA	TRBV27	TRBJ1-5	NA	15	TGTGCCAGCAAGCTCCGACGGGGGCGTGGGCAGCCCCAGCATTTT	CASKLRRGRGQPQHF
NA	TRBV28	TRBJ2-6	NA	15	TGTGCCAGCAGTTTATTGGGTTATGGGGCCAACGTCCTGACTTTC	CASSLLGYGANVLTF
many	TRBV4-1	TRBJ2-7	NA	15	TGCGCCAGCAGCCAAGACTTCCCGACCCCCTACGAGCAGTACTTC	CASSQDFPTPYEQYF
NA	TRBV28	TRBJ1-4	NA	13	TGTGCCAGCGCCGGGGGCGCTTGGGAAAAACTGTTTTTT	CASAGGAWEKLFF
few	TRBV7-2	TRBJ2-5	NA	14	TGTGCCAGCACAGCTGACAGGGAGGAGGAGACCCAGTACTTC	CASTADREEETQYF
few	TRBV7-9	TRBJ1-4	TRBD1	16	TGTGCCAGCAGCTCCTCAACAGGGGAGGCTAATGAAAAACTGTTTTTT	CASSSSTGEANEKLFF
NA	TRBV19	TRBJ1-5	TRBD1	16	TGTGCCAGTAGTAGGGTCGGGGACAGGAGCAATCAGCCCCAGCATTTT	CASSRVGDRSNQPQHF
many	TRBV6-1	TRBJ2-7	TRBD1	14	TGTGCCAGCAGTGAGGGGACAGGAACCTACGAGCAGTACTTC	CASSEGTGTYEQYF
NA	TRBV7-3	TRBJ1-1	NA	15	TGTGCCAGCAGCTTAACGCCGACAGGACTGGCTGAAGCTTTCTTT	CASSLTPTGLAEAFF
NA	TRBV7-9	TRBJ1-2	NA	16	TGTGCCAGCAGCTTAGCCGGCGAAGTAGCTAACTATGGCTACACCTTC	CASSLAGEVANYGYTF
many	TRBV7-2	TRBJ1-2	NA	14	TGTGCCAGCAGCTTAGATGGGGGGGACTATGGCTACACCTTC	CASSLDGGDYGYTF
few	TRBV4-2	TRBJ2-7	NA	13	TGTGCCAGCAGCCTTTTTGCCCAGTACGAGCAGTACTTC	CASSLFAQYEQYF
NA	TRBV6-6	TRBJ2-3	NA	17	TGTGCCAGCAAAATGCCCCGGGACCGGCGGGTCACAGATACGCAGTATTTT	CASKMPRDRRVTDTQYF
few	TRBV13	TRBJ2-7	TRBD2	14	TGTGCCAGCAGTGCGGGGGGAACCGCCTACGAGCAGTACTTC	CASSAGGTAYEQYF
NA	TRBV7-2	TRBJ1-2	NA	18	TGTGCCAGCAGCTCATCACGGAGTGGGCGGTCTGCTCTATATGGCTACACCTTC	CASSSSRSGRSALYGYTF